Shown below are 26 T cell receptor beta chains from a single sample sequenced in a study of post-analysis software for immune sequencing data. Study findings and constraints: Controls showed lower frequencies than patients for five or six TRBV segments, and TRBV5-6, TRBV5-1 and TRBV20-1 were among these.

Antigens of these TCRs are unknown. Included in the TCR beta cDNA libraries were unique molecular identifiers. Each CDR3 protein gets one entry after TCRdb re-called the PCR reads with MiXCR. The table records hundreds of thousands of distinct CDR3 sequences, 25% to 30% of them present only once. The specimen sequenced was blood. Receptors were obtained from a girl aged 5 to 17 with multiple sclerosis.

V and J are TRBV4-1 and TRBJ2-1; D gene unclear. The CDR3 extends over 13 amino acids. Germline V gene lookup returns CDR1 MGHRA and CDR2 YSYEKL. V dropped 3 bases and J dropped 8 bases, with 11 bases sitting between them. The CDR3 loop is CASSHRSRDEQFF. In DNA, the CDR3 is TGCGCCAGCAGCCACCGGTCCCGCGATGAGCAGTTCTTC.

Points on this clonotype: This may arise from a read error, as a much more abundant clone is one base away. This chain connects TRBV12-3 or TRBV12-4 to TRBJ2-5; D remains ambiguous. The CDR3 is 11 amino acids. This chain's CDR3 is CAGSFGGTQYF. Here the CDR3 DNA reads TGTGCCGGCAGTTTCGGCGGGACCCAGTACTTC.

The J gene is TRBJ1-1, the V gene TRBV2; a possible D gene is TRBD1 (5 bases). The CDR3 loop spans 11 amino acids. V was shortened by 7 bases and J by 8 bases, with 11 bases between the two germline ends. CDR1 and CDR2 from the germline V gene are SNHLY and FYNNEI. This CDR3 is CASIQQAEAFF. Here the CDR3 DNA reads TGTGCCAGCATCCAACAGGCGGAAGCTTTCTTT.

This clonotype was seen a few times. The chain uses TRBV7-9 and TRBJ2-2; 10 bases agree with TRBD1. Germline lookup yields CDR1 SEHNR and CDR2 FQNEAQ (reference sequence). This CDR3 is built from 17 residues. The V gene end was trimmed by 5 bases and the J gene end by 4 bases; junction bases not matched to a gene: 10. In DNA form, the CDR3 reads TGTGCCAGCAGCGATAGACAGGGGGCGCCGGTCACCGGGGAGCTGTTTTTT. Translated: CASSDRQGAPVTGELFF.

The V gene is TRBV6-6, the J gene TRBJ2-3; 8 bases agree with TRBD2. The germline CDR1 and CDR2 sequences are MNHNY and SVGAGI (reference sequence). Germline trimming cut 5 bases from V and 0 bases from J; bases unmatched to any gene: 10. The length of the CDR3 is 17 residues. This CDR3 reads CASSTQSGGFSTDTQYF. The CDR3 region has the DNA TGTGCCAGCAGTACCCAAAGCGGGGGATTTAGCACAGATACGCAGTATTTT.

V and J are TRBV20-1 and TRBJ2-5; 9 bases agree with TRBD1. Per germline, CDR1 DFQATT and CDR2 SNEGSKA (reference sequence). The CDR3 sequence is 16 residues long. V shed 6 bases and J 5 bases; nucleotides not matched to a gene: 16. Here the CDR3 DNA reads TGCAGTGCACAATGGCCCCGACAGGGGGTAGTGGAGACCCAGTACTTC. Residues: CSAQWPRQGVVETQYF.

The chain has TRBV2 and TRBJ2-5, with D maybe TRBD1 (5 bases). There are 14 residues in the CDR3. CDR1 is SNHLY and CDR2 is FYNNEI in the germline V gene. Trimming took 6 bases from V and 4 from J, leaving 15 bases between them. The CDR3 nucleotides read TGTGCCAGCAGGGACGGACAAAGGGGAGAGACCCAGTACTTC. It specifies CASRDGQRGETQYF.

In this sample, this clonotype turned up many times. V is TRBV5-1 and J is TRBJ2-5; 9 bases match TRBD2. The CDR3 loop spans 14 amino acids. The J segment lost 5 bases and the V segment lost 6 bases, leaving 8 bases of the junction unmatched. Germline V CDR1 and CDR2: SGHRS, YFSETQ. The CDR3 sequence is CASKTSGFLETQYF. In DNA, the CDR3 is TGCGCCAGCAAAACTAGCGGGTTCCTTGAGACCCAGTACTTC.

This clonotype has a handful of counts. The CDR3 region is CAATDPSGGYTF. CDR3 nucleotides: TGTGCCGCCACGGATCCCTCTGGTGGCTACACCTTC. V gene TRBV6-2 or TRBV6-3 combines with J gene TRBJ1-2; D ambiguous. The V gene's germline CDR1 is MNHEY and CDR2 SVGEGT. The CDR3 runs 12 residues. V lost 11 bases and J 7 bases, leaving 17 bases between the germline ends.

This clonotype was counted a few times. This chain joins TRBV3-1 and TRBJ2-7; the match to TRBD2 covers 7 bases. V lost 3 bases to trimming and J lost 2 bases; unmatched junction nucleotides: 1. CDR3 length: 13 residues. Germline V gene data show CDR1 as LGHDT and CDR2 as YNNKEL (reference sequence). CDR3 in DNA: TGTGCCAGCAGCCAGCGGGGGACCTACGAGCAGTACTTC. Its protein is CASSQRGTYEQYF.

CDR3 amino acids: CATSRGADTQYF. In nucleotides, the CDR3 is TGTGCCACCAGCAGAGGGGCAGATACGCAGTATTTT. The chain links TRBV15 to TRBJ2-3; D gene ambiguous. Trimming pared 1 base from V and 4 bases from J, leaving 3 bases between. From germline, CDR1 is LNHNV and CDR2 YYDKDF (reference sequence). The CDR3 is 12 residues long.

This clonotype was counted a few times. Relative to the germline gene, one junction end is altered; a read error may explain this. The V call is TRBV7-2, the J call TRBJ1-2; D gene unclear. This CDR3 contains 16 residues. The germline CDR1 and CDR2 sequences are SGHTA and FQGNSA. DNA for the CDR3: TGTGCCAGCAACCCGAGGGTGGGAGCGGTTAACTCTGGCTACACCTTC. This encodes CASNPRVGAVNSGYTF.

This rearrangement joins TRBV6-5 to TRBJ1-1; weak D call: TRBD1 (5 bases). In germline, CDR1 is MNHEY, CDR2 SVGAGI. This CDR3 has 15 residues. V was shortened by 7 bases and J by 5 bases, with 20 bases between the two germline ends. Here the CDR3 reads CASIERDYGKTEAFF. The CDR3 nucleotides read TGTGCCAGCATTGAAAGGGACTATGGTAAGACTGAAGCTTTCTTT.

This clonotype was counted only a few times. This rearrangement joins TRBV20-1 to TRBJ2-5; 9 bases are shared with TRBD1. This CDR3 region has 14 residues. Germline-derived CDR1 and CDR2 are DFQATT and SNEGSKA (reference sequence). V shed 2 bases and J 4 bases; nucleotides not matched to a gene: 5. The CDR3 coding sequence is TGCAGTGCTAGATCGGGACAGGGTGGAGAGACCCAGTACTTC. It yields the protein CSARSGQGGETQYF.

In its sample, this clonotype was seen a few times. The rearrangement uses TRBV5-1 and TRBJ1-1, with D possibly TRBD1 on 6 matching bases. Between the trimmed V and J ends, which lost 0 bases and 5 bases, there was a span of 8 bases. The CDR3 has 13 amino acids. Germline CDR1 and CDR2: SGHRS and YFSETQ. The CDR3 DNA sequence: TGCGCCAGCAGCTTGGTGGGGGCAACTGAAGCTTTCTTT. It translates to CASSLVGATEAFF.

The V call is TRBV6-1, the J call TRBJ1-2, with TRBD1 identical over 8 bases. The junction had 9 bases not matched to a gene; V was cut back by 7 bases and J by 5 bases. The CDR3 contains 14 residues. Germline V CDR1 and CDR2: MNHNS, SASEGT. The CDR3 protein is CASIMRQGFYGYTF. The CDR3 bases are TGTGCCAGCATCATGCGACAGGGGTTTTATGGCTACACCTTC.

J is TRBJ1-1 and V is TRBV20-1, with D uncertain. Germline V gene sequence: CDR1 DFQATT, CDR2 SNEGSKA (reference sequence). V lost 5 bases to trimming and J lost 1 base, with 8 bases between them. The CDR3 consists of 12 residues. As DNA, the CDR3 is TGCAGTGCTTTGACCTGGAACACTGAAGCTTTCTTT. Translation gives CSALTWNTEAFF.

This clonotype was seen more than once but under ten times. V and J are TRBV12-3 or TRBV12-4 and TRBJ2-5; maybe TRBD1 (5 bases). V shed 6 bases and J shed 1 base, with 12 bases lying between them. This CDR3 region has 14 residues. This CDR3 reads CASSPRGLQETQYF. The DNA of the CDR3 is TGTGCCAGCAGCCCAAGGGGCCTCCAAGAGACCCAGTACTTC.

This clonotype was found many times. The chain couples TRBV4-1 to TRBJ2-1; D is perhaps TRBD1 (5 bases). The CDR3 has 16 residues. Germline loops: CDR1 MGHRA, CDR2 YSYEKL. V shed 2 bases and J shed 3 bases, with 14 bases lying between them. For the CDR3, the DNA is TGCGCCAGCAGCCAATATGCGTCAGGGAACTACAATGAGCAGTTCTTC. Its translation is CASSQYASGNYNEQFF.

This clonotype was seen many times. The V and J genes are TRBV6-6 and TRBJ2-1; D unresolved. Germline V gene data show CDR1 as MNHNY and CDR2 as SVGAGI (reference sequence). Trimming removed 9 bases from V and 5 bases from J, with 11 bases in between. The CDR3 has 12 residues. The CDR3 loop reads CASTKYDNEQFF. The CDR3 nucleotides are TGTGCCAGTACCAAGTACGACAATGAGCAGTTCTTC.

This clonotype occurred once. Here the CDR3 DNA reads TGTGCCAGCAGCTTAGAGAGCAGCTCTGGGGCCAACGTCCTGACTTTC. This gives the protein CASSLESSSGANVLTF. V is TRBV7-2 and J is TRBJ2-6; D remains unclear. Germline V CDR1 and CDR2: SGHTA, FQGNSA. V lost 1 base to trimming and J lost 0 bases, with 7 bases between them. This CDR3 has 16 residues. Complete variable domain (other parts from reference TRBV7-2 and TRBJ2-6): GAGVSQSPSNKVTEKGKDVELRCDPISGHTALYWYRQSLGQGLEFLIYFQGNSAPDKSGLPSDRFSAERTGGSVSTLTIQRTQQEDSAVYLCASSLESSSGANVLTFGAGSRLTVL.

V and J are TRBV20-1 and TRBJ2-7, with a weak D call TRBD2 (6 bases). The DNA end lines up better with TRBJ2-5; the J call may be wrong. CDR1 and CDR2 from the germline V gene are DFQATT and SNEGSKA (reference sequence). The CDR3 consists of 15 residues. The CDR3 region is CSAFPRTRERETQYF. CDR3 coding DNA: TGCAGTGCCTTTCCACGGACCCGGGAGAGAGAGACCCAGTACTTC.

The rearrangement links TRBV4-3 to TRBJ2-2; D uncertain. The CDR3 is 16 amino acids. Per germline, CDR1 LGHNA and CDR2 YSLEER. V dropped 4 bases and J dropped 7 bases, with 19 bases sitting between them. CDR3 DNA sequence: TGCGCCAGCAGCCGAAGAGCATTTGAGTCGGGCGGGGAGCTGTTTTTT. It yields the protein CASSRRAFESGGELFF.

This clonotype was counted between two and nine times. V and J are TRBV18 and TRBJ1-1, with D perhaps matching TRBD1 (6 bases). The CDR3 has 13 amino acids. The germline gives CDR1 KGHSH, CDR2 LQKENI. V was cut by 3 bases and J by 6 bases, with 11 bases left in between. The CDR3 coding sequence is TGTGCCAGCTCACCGCCCAACAGGGCTGAAGCTTTCTTT. This gives the protein CASSPPNRAEAFF.

This clonotype was detected only a few times. The chain couples TRBV15 to TRBJ1-2; possible D gene TRBD1, 6 bases. This CDR3 comprises 14 residues. CDR1 LNHNV and CDR2 YYDKDF come from the germline V gene (reference sequence). Deletions cut 6 bases from V and 5 bases from J, with 16 bases between. The CDR3 DNA is TGTGCCACCAGAGAAGGACAGTCCTTTTATGGCTACACCTTC. Protein: CATREGQSFYGYTF.

The CDR3 spells CASSPTGVEAFF. For the CDR3, the DNA is TGTGCCAGCTCACCCACGGGGGTTGAAGCTTTCTTT. V gene TRBV18 combines with J gene TRBJ1-1, with D perhaps TRBD1 (5 bases). There are 12 residues in the CDR3. Germline CDR1 is KGHSH and CDR2 is LQKENI. V shed 3 bases and J shed 7 bases, with 9 bases lying between them.